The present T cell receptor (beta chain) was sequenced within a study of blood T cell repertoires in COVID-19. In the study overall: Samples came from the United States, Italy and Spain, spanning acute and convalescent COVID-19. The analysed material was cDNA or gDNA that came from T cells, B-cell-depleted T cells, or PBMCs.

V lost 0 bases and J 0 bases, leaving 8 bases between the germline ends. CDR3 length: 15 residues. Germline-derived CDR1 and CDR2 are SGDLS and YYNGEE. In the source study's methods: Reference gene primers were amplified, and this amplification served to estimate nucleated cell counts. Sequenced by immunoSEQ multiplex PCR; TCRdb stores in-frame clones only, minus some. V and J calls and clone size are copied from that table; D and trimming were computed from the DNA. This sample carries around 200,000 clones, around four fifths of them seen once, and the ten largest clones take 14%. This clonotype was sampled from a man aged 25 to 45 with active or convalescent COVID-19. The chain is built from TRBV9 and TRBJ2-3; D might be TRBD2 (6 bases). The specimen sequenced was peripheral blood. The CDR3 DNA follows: TGTGCCAGCAGCGTAGGCGGACTAAGCACAGATACGCAGTATTTT. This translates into CASSVGGLSTDTQYF.